The 21 T cell receptor beta chains below come from one sample, sequenced in a study of response to subunit inactivated influenza vaccine. TCRdb independently ran MiXCR on the RT-PCR reads; one entry per CDR3 protein. Of fewer than 600,000 distinct CDR3 sequences detected, under 8.5% appear once; the ten largest clones hold less than 15%. The material was PBMCs from blood, obtained roughly 24 months after vaccination. The receptor set was obtained from a man aged 45 to 75 who received an inactivated influenza vaccine.

Of note for this clonotype: The germline gene is not matched at one end of the junction; a read error may be the cause. The gene calls are TRBV27 and TRBJ2-2; D ambiguous. Germline lookup yields CDR1 MNHEY and CDR2 SMNVEV (reference sequence). CDR3 size: 16 residues. The CDR3 DNA sequence: TGCGCCAGCAGAAAATCTGGCCCGAATCCCACCGGGGAGCTGTTTTTT. Translation: CASRKSGPNPTGELFF.

This clonotype has a count of ten or more. This rearrangement joins TRBV6-2 or TRBV6-3 to TRBJ2-3; TRBD2 matches at 12 bases. J lost 0 bases, V lost 2 bases, and 6 bases had no gene match. This CDR3 region has 18 residues. Germline CDR1 is MNHEY and CDR2 is SVGEGT. In nucleotides, the CDR3 is TGTGCCAGCAGTTACGGACTAGCGGGGTCCCTGAGCACAGATACGCAGTATTTT. It translates to CASSYGLAGSLSTDTQYF.

This clonotype showed up many times. The chain combines TRBV5-1 with TRBJ1-1, with D unclear. Trimming cost V 0 bases and J 5 bases, with 11 bases left between them. The CDR3 is 14 amino acids. The V gene's germline CDR1 is SGHRS and CDR2 YFSETQ. The CDR3 DNA follows: TGCGCCAGCAGCTTGGTTCTGGGTGCGACTGAAGCTTTCTTT. Its protein is CASSLVLGATEAFF.

This clonotype was observed at least ten times. This CDR3 is CATSRDPSGLNIQYF. DNA for the CDR3: TGTGCCACCAGCAGAGACCCTAGCGGGTTAAACATTCAGTACTTC. The gene calls are TRBV15 and TRBJ2-4; 8 bases agree with TRBD2. V was clipped by 0 bases and J by 6 bases; unmatched bases: 4. The CDR3 runs to 15 residues. CDR1 is LNHNV, CDR2 YYDKDF, per germline (reference sequence).

V usage is TRBV3-1 and J usage is TRBJ2-3, with TRBD2 matching over 7 bases. CDR3 length: 14 amino acids. V trimming: 8 bases; J trimming: 4 bases; junction bases outside the gene matches: 9. Germline loops: CDR1 LGHDT, CDR2 YNNKEL (reference sequence). CDR3 sequence: CASRFSGESDTQYF. CDR3 bases: TGTGCCAGCCGCTTCAGCGGGGAGTCAGATACGCAGTATTTT.

This clonotype was observed many times. The genes are TRBV4-2 and TRBJ2-7; tentative D call: TRBD2 (6 bases). CDR3 length equals 15 residues. V gave up 2 bases and J gave up 4 bases, with 15 bases separating them. CDR1 and CDR2 (germline): LGHNA, YNFKEQ. This CDR3 is CASSQSAGSRYEQYF. The CDR3 DNA reads as TGTGCCAGCAGCCAAAGTGCGGGATCAAGATACGAGCAGTACTTC.

The V call is TRBV12-3 or TRBV12-4, the J call TRBJ1-6; no clear D gene. This CDR3 region has 12 residues. Trimming left V 1 base short and J 14 bases short, with 9 bases between. The CDR3 spells CASSLVLSALHF. CDR3 in DNA: TGTGCCAGCAGTTTAGTCCTCTCAGCCCTCCACTTT.

This clonotype was detected a few times. This chain connects TRBV11-2 to TRBJ2-1; 8 bases line up with TRBD2. J gave up 1 base and V 5 bases, and 10 bases lay outside the gene matches. Germline lookup yields CDR1 SGHAT and CDR2 FQNNGV. The CDR3 is 17 amino acids. The CDR3 sequence: CASSPWTSLSSYNEQFF. CDR3 sequence (DNA): TGTGCCAGCAGCCCTTGGACTAGCCTGAGTTCCTACAATGAGCAGTTCTTC. The variable domain in full, completed from reference TRBV11-2 and TRBJ2-1, reads EAGVAQSPRYKIIEKRQSVAFWCNPISGHATLYWYQQILGQGPKLLIQFQNNGVVDDSQLPKDRFSAERLKGVDSTLKIQPAKLEDSAVYLCASSPWTSLSSYNEQFFGPGTRLTVL.

In this sample, this clonotype turned up a few times. This chain joins TRBV20-1 and TRBJ2-7; 11 bases are a match to TRBD2. Losses at the gene ends were 6 bases for V and 0 bases for J; bases not matched to a gene: 7. Germline V lookup: CDR1 DFQATT, CDR2 SNEGSKA (reference sequence). The CDR3 totals 15 residues. CDR3 DNA sequence: TGCAGTGCACCTCCTAGCGGGGGGACCTCCTACGAGCAGTACTTC. Its translation: CSAPPSGGTSYEQYF.

This clonotype has at least ten counts. The rearrangement uses TRBV20-1 and TRBJ2-1; D uncertain. The V gene lost 4 bases and the J gene lost 0 bases, with 19 bases spanning the gap. The germline gives CDR1 DFQATT, CDR2 SNEGSKA (reference sequence). The CDR3 sequence is 17 residues long. The CDR3 region has the DNA TGCAGTGCTATCTCAGCGTCCAAACCCAGCTCCTACAATGAGCAGTTCTTC. Its protein is CSAISASKPSSYNEQFF.

This clonotype was detected a few times. The rearrangement joins TRBV12-3 or TRBV12-4 to TRBJ1-2; D remains ambiguous. The CDR3 is made up of 14 amino acids. Trimming shortened V by 5 bases and J by 8 bases, and 18 bases separated the two germline ends. The CDR3 here is CASSIYRGDWGYTF. The DNA of the CDR3 is TGTGCCAGCAGTATTTATCGGGGAGATTGGGGCTACACCTTC.

This clonotype was detected only a few times. V is TRBV6-1 and J is TRBJ2-1; 7 positions match TRBD1. In germline, CDR1 is MNHNS, CDR2 SASEGT. The ends lost 6 bases at V and 4 bases at J; junction bases unmatched: 9. The CDR3 extends over 15 amino acids. Here the CDR3 DNA reads TGTGCCAGCAGCCTCCTGGACAGGACATACAATGAGCAGTTCTTC. Its protein is CASSLLDRTYNEQFF.

This clonotype has more than one count but fewer than ten. The J gene is TRBJ1-5, the V gene TRBV4-3; 7 bases agree with TRBD1. This CDR3 has 15 residues. Germline V CDR1 and CDR2: LGHNA, YSLEER. V was clipped by 0 bases and J by 5 bases; unmatched bases: 4. In DNA, the CDR3 is TGCGCCAGCAGCCAAGATGGAGGGGGCCATCAGCCCCAGCATTTT. This translates into CASSQDGGGHQPQHF.

The chain has TRBV6-5 and TRBJ2-3; 14 bases match TRBD2. From germline, CDR1 is MNHEY and CDR2 SVGAGI. J lost 5 bases, V lost 4 bases, and 14 bases had no gene match. The CDR3 loop spans 19 amino acids. The CDR3 region has the DNA TGTGCCAGCAGTTTCTCCCATAGACTAGCGGGGGGGCCGAAAGATACGCAGTATTTT. The encoded protein is CASSFSHRLAGGPKDTQYF.

This clonotype was counted at least ten times. V is TRBV7-8 and J is TRBJ1-4; TRBD1 agrees at 10 bases. After removal of 5 bases from V and 4 bases from J, the junction contained 4 bases not matched to a gene. The germline V gene encodes CDR1 SGHVS and CDR2 FQNEAQ. CDR3 length: 15 amino acids. The CDR3 DNA follows: TGTGCCAGCAGCAAAGGGACAGGGGTTAATGAAAAACTGTTTTTT. It yields the protein CASSKGTGVNEKLFF.

This clonotype was counted a few times. The V call is TRBV5-1, the J call TRBJ2-5, with 7 bases matching TRBD1. The length of the CDR3 is 14 residues. V trimming: 4 bases; J trimming: 5 bases; junction bases outside the gene matches: 8. Per the germline V gene, CDR1 is SGHRS and CDR2 is YFSETQ. This CDR3 is CASSQGQLGETQYF. DNA of the CDR3: TGCGCCAGCAGCCAGGGACAGCTGGGGGAGACCCAGTACTTC.

This clonotype showed up many times. This chain joins TRBV11-2 and TRBJ2-3, with D possibly matching TRBD1 (5 bases). Germline V lookup: CDR1 SGHAT, CDR2 FQNNGV. The CDR3 is 16 residues long. Trimming pared 5 bases from V and 4 bases from J, leaving 19 bases between. This CDR3 reads CASSRQPKGVADTQYF. The DNA for the CDR3 is TGTGCCAGCAGCAGACAACCTAAAGGGGTCGCAGATACGCAGTATTTT.

The V call is TRBV29-1, the J call TRBJ2-1; the D is unclear. The germline gives CDR1 SQVTM, CDR2 ANQGSEA. The CDR3 loop spans 13 amino acids. V lost 7 bases and J lost 0, with 10 bases in between. CDR3 residues: CSAYTHSYNEQFF. In nucleotides, the CDR3 is TGCAGCGCGTACACCCACTCCTACAATGAGCAGTTCTTC.

For the CDR3, the DNA is TGCGGAGAAGGGACCTATGGCTACACCTTC. Its protein is CGEGTYGYTF. The chain carries TRBV29-1 and TRBJ1-2, with a tentative D call TRBD1 (5 bases). Germline V gene sequence: CDR1 SQVTM, CDR2 ANQGSEA. The CDR3 loop spans 10 amino acids.

This clonotype was recorded at least ten times. V usage is TRBV4-2 and J usage is TRBJ1-6; D is ambiguous. CDR3 length: 17 residues. CDR1 and CDR2 from the germline V gene are LGHNA and YNFKEQ. The V end was cut by 0 bases, the J end by 0 bases, with 9 bases between. CDR3 region: CASSQDTASSYNSPLHF. In nucleotides, the CDR3 is TGTGCCAGCAGCCAAGATACGGCAAGCTCCTATAATTCACCCCTCCACTTT.

This clonotype was seen many times. The chain links TRBV20-1 to TRBJ2-5, with TRBD1 matching over 10 bases. Germline CDR1 and CDR2: DFQATT and SNEGSKA (reference sequence). The CDR3 runs to 15 residues. The V segment lost 0 bases and the J segment 4 bases; nucleotides outside the gene matches: 5. CDR3 loop: CSARDMTGGRETQYF. DNA of the CDR3: TGCAGTGCTAGAGATATGACAGGGGGCCGAGAGACCCAGTACTTC.